The 10 T cell receptor beta chains below all came from one sample that was sequenced in a study of early T cells in non-severe SARS-CoV-2 infection. MiXCR, run by TCRdb on the 5' RACE reads, gives a single entry per CDR3 protein. The sample has around 19,000 distinct CDR3 sequences, 4% to 5.5% seen once; the top ten hold about 5.8%. Material for sequencing was whole blood. The source of these receptors is an adult who was a healthcare worker with PCR-confirmed SARS-CoV-2 infection or an uninfected control (not recorded which).

This clonotype has a single count. This may come from a read error, since a much larger clone is one base off. The chain couples TRBV7-2 to TRBJ1-1; D ambiguous. CDR1 is SGHTA and CDR2 is FQGNSA in the germline V gene. The CDR3 consists of 14 residues. The CDR3 region is CASNLGRMNTEAFF. The CDR3, as DNA: TGTGCCAGCAACTTAGGGCGGATGAACACTGAAGCTTTCTTT.

This clonotype was recorded many times. The chain carries TRBV7-8 and TRBJ1-2, with TRBD1 matching 9 bases. The CDR3 runs 15 residues. Germline V gene data show CDR1 as SGHVS and CDR2 as FQNEAQ. J gave up 8 bases and V 6 bases, and 13 bases lay outside the gene matches. CDR3 bases: TGTGCCAGCAGTCGATATGTGGGACAGGGTGTGGGCTACACCTTC. The encoded protein is CASSRYVGQGVGYTF.

This clonotype has a count of ten or more. The chain carries TRBV7-8 and TRBJ2-2, with D possibly TRBD2 on 5 matching bases. CDR3 size: 14 residues. The germline V and J ends were trimmed by 5 bases and 0 bases, with 7 bases remaining between them. Germline CDR1 and CDR2: SGHVS and FQNEAQ. This CDR3 reads CASSRESNTGELFF. The CDR3 bases are TGTGCCAGCAGCAGGGAGTCGAACACCGGGGAGCTGTTTTTT.

This clonotype has more than one count but fewer than ten. V gene TRBV18 combines with J gene TRBJ1-5, with D possibly being TRBD1 (5 bases). This CDR3 is 15 amino acids long. Looked up from germline, CDR1 is KGHSH and CDR2 is LQKENI. Deletions cut 3 bases from V and 2 bases from J, with 11 bases between. The DNA of the CDR3 is TGTGCCAGCTCACCCGACAGACATGGCAATCAGCCCCAGCATTTT. Protein product: CASSPDRHGNQPQHF.

This clonotype was found many times. V gene TRBV7-9 combines with J gene TRBJ2-7, with 10 bases fitting TRBD2. The germline CDR1 and CDR2 sequences are SEHNR and FQNEAQ (reference sequence). The CDR3 runs 12 residues. V dropped 5 bases and J dropped 12; count of bases not matched to a gene: 7. In nucleotides, the CDR3 is TGTGCCAGCAGCCTCCTAGCGGGAGCCATGTACTTC. It specifies CASSLLAGAMYF.

By share of the sample, this clonotype is medium-sized. The rearrangement joins TRBV5-4 to TRBJ1-1; TRBD1 agrees at 8 bases. V trimming: 4 bases; J trimming: 2 bases; junction bases outside the gene matches: 13. The CDR3 runs to 17 residues. Germline V gene data show CDR1 as SGHNT and CDR2 as YYREEE (reference sequence). DNA of the CDR3: TGTGCCAGCAGCGCGCCGGGGACAGGCCGCCTTAACACTGAAGCTTTCTTT. Its translation is CASSAPGTGRLNTEAFF.

This clonotype appeared many times. This chain uses TRBV29-1 with TRBJ1-5; D possibly corresponds to TRBD1 (5 bases). Trimming shortened V by 7 bases and J by 2 bases, and 12 bases separated the two germline ends. Germline CDR1 is SQVTM and CDR2 is ANQGSEA. The CDR3 runs to 13 residues. The CDR3 loop is CSAQSGGNQPQHF. Here the CDR3 DNA reads TGCAGCGCCCAATCGGGGGGCAATCAGCCCCAGCATTTT.

In its sample, this clonotype was seen many times. The chain is built from TRBV5-1 and TRBJ2-3, with D hard to call. The CDR3 is 14 amino acids. From germline, CDR1 is SGHRS and CDR2 YFSETQ. V lost 0 bases to trimming and J lost 1 base, with 6 bases between them. In nucleotides, the CDR3 is TGCGCCAGCAGCTTGGGACTTGGCACAGATACGCAGTATTTT. This encodes CASSLGLGTDTQYF.

This clonotype was recorded many times. The chain joins TRBV18 to TRBJ2-7; D is perhaps TRBD1 (6 bases). The CDR3 sequence is 12 residues long. The V gene lost 3 bases and the J gene lost 6 bases, with 9 bases spanning the gap. Germline loops: CDR1 KGHSH, CDR2 LQKENI. In DNA, the CDR3 is TGTGCCAGCTCACCGGGACATATCGAGCAGTACTTC. This sequence encodes CASSPGHIEQYF. The full variable domain, rest sourced from reference TRBV18 and TRBJ2-7, is NAGVMQNPRHLVRRRGQEARLRCSPMKGHSHVYWYRQLPEEGLKFMVYLQKENIIDESGMPKERFSAEFPKEGPSILRIQQVVRGDSAAYFCASSPGHIEQYFGPGTRLTVT.

This clonotype was observed at least ten times. CDR3 protein: CASSEASGLYNEQFF. CDR3 sequence (DNA): TGTGCCAGCAGTGAGGCTAGCGGGCTTTACAATGAGCAGTTCTTC. The chain combines TRBV5-6 with TRBJ2-1; 8 bases fit TRBD2. This CDR3 has 15 residues. J gave up 4 bases and V 5 bases, and 8 bases lay outside the gene matches. Germline V gene lookup returns CDR1 SGHDT and CDR2 YYEEEE.